This TCR beta chain was observed in a study of blood T cell repertoires in COVID-19. In the study overall: The samples span acute and convalescent COVID-19 from the United States, Italy and Spain. The cDNA or gDNA used as material had been derived from T cells, B-cell-depleted T cells, or PBMCs.

Germline V CDR1 and CDR2: SGHVS, FQNEAQ. Unmatched junction bases numbered 3, after V lost 4 bases and J lost 2 bases. The CDR3 consists of 14 residues. Authors' processing steps: The authors estimated nucleated cell counts from reference gene primer amplification. The protocol was immunoSEQ multiplex PCR, while the TCRdb copy is restricted to in-frame clones and leaves out a portion. V and J calls and clone size are copied from that table; D and trimming were computed from the DNA. The sample includes about 75,000 clones, roughly 89% of them seen just once. The specimen was peripheral blood. V and J are TRBV7-8 and TRBJ2-5, with TRBD2 matching over 8 bases. The TCR was taken from a woman aged 45 to 65 with acute or convalescent COVID-19. CDR3 sequence reads: CASSYGGGQETQYF. In DNA, the CDR3 is TGTGCCAGCAGCTACGGGGGGGGGCAAGAGACCCAGTACTTC.